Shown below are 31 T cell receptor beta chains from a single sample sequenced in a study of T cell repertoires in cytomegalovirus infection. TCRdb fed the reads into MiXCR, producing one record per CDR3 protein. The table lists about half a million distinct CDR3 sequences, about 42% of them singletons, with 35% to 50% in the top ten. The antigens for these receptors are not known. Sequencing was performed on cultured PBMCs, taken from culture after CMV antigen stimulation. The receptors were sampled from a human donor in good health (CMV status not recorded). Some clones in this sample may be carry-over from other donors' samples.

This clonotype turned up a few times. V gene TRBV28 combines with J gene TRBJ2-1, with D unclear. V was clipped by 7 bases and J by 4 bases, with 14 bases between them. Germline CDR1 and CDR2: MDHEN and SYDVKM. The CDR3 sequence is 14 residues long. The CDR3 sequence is CASTPALEYNEQFF. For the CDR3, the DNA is TGTGCCAGCACCCCGGCCCTCGAATACAATGAGCAGTTCTTC.

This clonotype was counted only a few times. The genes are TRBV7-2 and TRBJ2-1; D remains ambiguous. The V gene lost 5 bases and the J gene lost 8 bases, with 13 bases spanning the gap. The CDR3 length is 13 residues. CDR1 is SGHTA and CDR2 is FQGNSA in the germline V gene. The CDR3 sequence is CASSPALGDEQFF. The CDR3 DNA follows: TGTGCCAGCAGCCCCGCCTTGGGCGATGAGCAGTTCTTC.

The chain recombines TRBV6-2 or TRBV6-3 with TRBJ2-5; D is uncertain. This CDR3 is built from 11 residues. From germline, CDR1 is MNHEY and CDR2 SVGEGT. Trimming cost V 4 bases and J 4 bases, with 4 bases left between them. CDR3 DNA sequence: TGTGCCAGCAGTTGGACAGAGACCCAGTACTTC. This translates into CASSWTETQYF.

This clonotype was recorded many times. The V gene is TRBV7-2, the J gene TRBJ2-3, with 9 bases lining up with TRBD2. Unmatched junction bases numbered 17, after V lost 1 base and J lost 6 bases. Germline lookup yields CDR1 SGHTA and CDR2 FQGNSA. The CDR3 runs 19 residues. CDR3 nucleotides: TGTGCCAGCAGCTTAGTAGGCGGTAGCGGGAGTGGTGCACAGGATACGCAGTATTTT. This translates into CASSLVGGSGSGAQDTQYF.

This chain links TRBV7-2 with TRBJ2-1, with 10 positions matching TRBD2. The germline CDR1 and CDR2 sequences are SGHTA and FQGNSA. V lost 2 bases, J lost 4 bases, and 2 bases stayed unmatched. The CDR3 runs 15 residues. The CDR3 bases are TGTGCCAGCAGCTTATTTAGCGGGAGGTACAATGAGCAGTTCTTC. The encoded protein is CASSLFSGRYNEQFF.

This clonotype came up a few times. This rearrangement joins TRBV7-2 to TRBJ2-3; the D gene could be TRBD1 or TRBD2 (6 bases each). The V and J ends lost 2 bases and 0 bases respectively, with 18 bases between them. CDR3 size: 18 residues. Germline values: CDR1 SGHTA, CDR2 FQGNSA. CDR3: CASSLRGASASSTDTQYF. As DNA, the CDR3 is TGTGCCAGCAGCTTAAGGGGGGCTAGCGCGTCTAGCACAGATACGCAGTATTTT.

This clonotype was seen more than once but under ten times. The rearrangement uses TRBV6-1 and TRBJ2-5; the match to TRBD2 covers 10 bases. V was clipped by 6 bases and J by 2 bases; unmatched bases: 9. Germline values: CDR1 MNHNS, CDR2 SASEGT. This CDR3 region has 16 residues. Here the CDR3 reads CASSRISGRFQETQYF. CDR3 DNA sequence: TGTGCCAGCAGCCGGATTAGCGGGAGGTTTCAAGAGACCCAGTACTTC.

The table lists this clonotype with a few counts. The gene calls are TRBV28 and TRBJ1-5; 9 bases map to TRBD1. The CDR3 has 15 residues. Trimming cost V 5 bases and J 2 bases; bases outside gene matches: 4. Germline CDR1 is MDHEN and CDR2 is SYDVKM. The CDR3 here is CASSTRQGGNQPQHF. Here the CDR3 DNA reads TGTGCCAGCAGTACCCGACAGGGGGGCAATCAGCCCCAGCATTTT.

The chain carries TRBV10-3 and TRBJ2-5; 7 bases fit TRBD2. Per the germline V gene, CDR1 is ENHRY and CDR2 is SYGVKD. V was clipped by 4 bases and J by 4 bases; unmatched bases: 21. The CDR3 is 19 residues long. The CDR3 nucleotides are TGTGCCATCAGTGCCCACGAGGCGGGAGTACCCCCGGCGGGAGAGACCCAGTACTTC. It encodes CAISAHEAGVPPAGETQYF.

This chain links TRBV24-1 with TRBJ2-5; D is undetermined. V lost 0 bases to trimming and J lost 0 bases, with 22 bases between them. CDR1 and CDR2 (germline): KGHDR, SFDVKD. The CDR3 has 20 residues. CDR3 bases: TGTGCCACCAGTGATTTGAGGTCCTCCCGGCCGGACGGCTACCAAGAGACCCAGTACTTC. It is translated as CATSDLRSSRPDGYQETQYF.

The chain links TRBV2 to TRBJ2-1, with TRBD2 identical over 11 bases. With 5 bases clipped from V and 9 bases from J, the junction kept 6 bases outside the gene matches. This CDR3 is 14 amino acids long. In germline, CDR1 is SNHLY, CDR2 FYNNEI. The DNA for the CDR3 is TGTGCCAGCAGTCCATTAGCGGGAGGGTTTGAGCAGTTCTTC. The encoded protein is CASSPLAGGFEQFF.

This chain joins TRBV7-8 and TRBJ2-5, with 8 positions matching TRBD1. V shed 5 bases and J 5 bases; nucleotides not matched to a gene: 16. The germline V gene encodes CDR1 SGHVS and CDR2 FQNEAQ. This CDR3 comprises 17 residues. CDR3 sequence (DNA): TGTGCCAGCAGCCATCTGCAGGGGGCGCGAAGGTGGGAGACCCAGTACTTC. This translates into CASSHLQGARRWETQYF. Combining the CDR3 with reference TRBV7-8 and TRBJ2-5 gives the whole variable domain GAGVSQSPRYKVAKRGQDVALRCDPISGHVSLFWYQQALGQGPEFLTYFQNEAQLDKSGLPSDRFFAERPEGSVSTLKIQRTQQEDSAVYLCASSHLQGARRWETQYFGPGTRLLVL.

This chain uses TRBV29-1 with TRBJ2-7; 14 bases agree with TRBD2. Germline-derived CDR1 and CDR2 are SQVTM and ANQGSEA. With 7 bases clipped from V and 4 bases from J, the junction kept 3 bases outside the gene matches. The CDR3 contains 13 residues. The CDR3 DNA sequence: TGCAGCGCAGGGACTAGCGGGGGATACGAGCAGTACTTC. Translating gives CSAGTSGGYEQYF.

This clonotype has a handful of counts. In nucleotides, the CDR3 is TGTGCCAGCAGCCTCCGGGAGGGGACAGGAGTATTCGGATTCTTC. Protein product: CASSLREGTGVFGFF. The V gene is TRBV7-2, the J gene TRBJ2-1, with D tentatively TRBD1 or TRBD2 (8 bases each). The V end was cut by 5 bases, the J end by 16 bases, with 27 bases between. Germline CDR1 is SGHTA and CDR2 is FQGNSA. The CDR3 totals 15 residues.

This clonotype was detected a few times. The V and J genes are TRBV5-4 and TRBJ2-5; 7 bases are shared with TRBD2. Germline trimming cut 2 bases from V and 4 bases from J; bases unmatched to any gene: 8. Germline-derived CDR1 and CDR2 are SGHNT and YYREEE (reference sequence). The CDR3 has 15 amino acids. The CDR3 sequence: CASSFARSGGETQYF. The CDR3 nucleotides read TGTGCCAGCAGCTTTGCCAGGTCGGGGGGAGAGACCCAGTACTTC. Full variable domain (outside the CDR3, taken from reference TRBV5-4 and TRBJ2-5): ETGVTQSPTHLIKTRGQQVTLRCSSQSGHNTVSWYQQALGQGPQFIFQYYREEENGRGNFPPRFSGLQFPNYSSELNVNALELDDSALYLCASSFARSGGETQYFGPGTRLLVL.

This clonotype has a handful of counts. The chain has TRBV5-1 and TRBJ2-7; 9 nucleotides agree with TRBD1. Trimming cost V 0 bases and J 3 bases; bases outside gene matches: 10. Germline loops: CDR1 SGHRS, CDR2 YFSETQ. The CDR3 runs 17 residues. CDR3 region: CASSLGSGRQGDYEQYF. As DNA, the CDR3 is TGCGCCAGCAGCTTGGGCTCCGGTCGACAGGGGGACTACGAGCAGTACTTC.

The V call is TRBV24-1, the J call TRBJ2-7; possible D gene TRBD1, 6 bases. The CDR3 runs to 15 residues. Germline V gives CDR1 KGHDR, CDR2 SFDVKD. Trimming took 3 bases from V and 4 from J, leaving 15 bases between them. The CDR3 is CATSDADRYPYEQYF. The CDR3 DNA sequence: TGTGCCACCAGTGATGCCGACAGGTACCCTTACGAGCAGTACTTC.

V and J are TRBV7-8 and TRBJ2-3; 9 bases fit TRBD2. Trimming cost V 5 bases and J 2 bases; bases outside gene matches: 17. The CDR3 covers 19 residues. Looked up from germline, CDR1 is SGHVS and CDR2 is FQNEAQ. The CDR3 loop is CASSPRRRGSGGHTDTQYF. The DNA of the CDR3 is TGTGCCAGCAGCCCCCGTCGTAGGGGTAGCGGGGGTCACACAGATACGCAGTATTTT.

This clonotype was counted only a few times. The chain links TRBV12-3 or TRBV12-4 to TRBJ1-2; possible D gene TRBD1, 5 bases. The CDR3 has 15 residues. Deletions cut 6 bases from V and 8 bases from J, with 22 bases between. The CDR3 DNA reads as TGTGCCAGCAGCTCGGGGACGGGGCCCTTCGGGGGCTACACCTTC. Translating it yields CASSSGTGPFGGYTF.

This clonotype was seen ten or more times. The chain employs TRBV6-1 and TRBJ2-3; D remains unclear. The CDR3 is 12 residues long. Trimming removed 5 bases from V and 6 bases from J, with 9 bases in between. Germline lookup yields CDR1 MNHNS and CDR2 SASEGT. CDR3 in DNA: TGTGCCAGCAGTCAGTTAAGGGATACGCAGTATTTT. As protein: CASSQLRDTQYF.

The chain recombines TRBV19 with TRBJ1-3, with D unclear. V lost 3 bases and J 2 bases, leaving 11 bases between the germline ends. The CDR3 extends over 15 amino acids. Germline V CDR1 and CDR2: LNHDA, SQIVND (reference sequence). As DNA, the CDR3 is TGTGCCAGTAGTATGTCCCTGGGAACTGGAAACACCATATATTTT. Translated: CASSMSLGTGNTIYF. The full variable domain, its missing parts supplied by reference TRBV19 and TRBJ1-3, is DGGITQSPKYLFRKEGQNVTLSCEQNLNHDAMYWYRQDPGQGLRLIYYSQIVNDFQKGDIAEGYSVSREKKESFPLTVTSAQKNPTAFYLCASSMSLGTGNTIYFGEGSWLTVV.

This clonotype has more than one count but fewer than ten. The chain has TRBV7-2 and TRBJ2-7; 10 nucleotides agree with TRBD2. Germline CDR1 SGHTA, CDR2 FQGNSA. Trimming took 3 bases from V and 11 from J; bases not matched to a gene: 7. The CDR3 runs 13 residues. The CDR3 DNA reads TGTGCCAGCAGCTTTACCGGGACTAGCGACAAGTACTTC. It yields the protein CASSFTGTSDKYF. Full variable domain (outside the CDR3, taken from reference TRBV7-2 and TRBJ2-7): GAGVSQSPSNKVTEKGKDVELRCDPISGHTALYWYRQSLGQGLEFLIYFQGNSAPDKSGLPSDRFSAERTGGSVSTLTIQRTQQEDSAVYLCASSFTGTSDKYFGPGTRLTVT.

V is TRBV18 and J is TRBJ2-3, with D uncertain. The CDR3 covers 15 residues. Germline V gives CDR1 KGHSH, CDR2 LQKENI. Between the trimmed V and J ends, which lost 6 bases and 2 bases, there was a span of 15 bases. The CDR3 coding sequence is TGTGCCAGCTCCCCTGTTATCGGATTCACAGATACGCAGTATTTT. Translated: CASSPVIGFTDTQYF.

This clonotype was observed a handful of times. CDR3 sequence reads: CASSPSYPGELFF. CDR3 DNA: TGTGCCAGCAGCCCCTCCTATCCCGGGGAGCTGTTTTTT. The chain recombines TRBV11-1 with TRBJ2-2; no definite D call. CDR1 is SGHAT and CDR2 is FQDESV in the germline V gene (reference sequence). The ends were cut back, 5 bases at V and 6 bases at J, with 10 bases in the middle. This CDR3 is built from 13 residues.

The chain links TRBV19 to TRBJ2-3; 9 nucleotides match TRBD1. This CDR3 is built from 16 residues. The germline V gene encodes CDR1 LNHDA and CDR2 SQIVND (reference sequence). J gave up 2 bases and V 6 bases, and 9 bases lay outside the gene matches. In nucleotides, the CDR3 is TGTGCCAGTAGGGGGGGACAGGGCTGGGACACAGATACGCAGTATTTT. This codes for CASRGGQGWDTDTQYF.

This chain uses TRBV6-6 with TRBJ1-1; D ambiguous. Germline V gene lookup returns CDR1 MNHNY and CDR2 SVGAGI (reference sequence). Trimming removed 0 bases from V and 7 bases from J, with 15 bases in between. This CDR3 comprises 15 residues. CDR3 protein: CASSYSRVLEFEAFF. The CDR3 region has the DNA TGTGCCAGCAGTTACTCGAGGGTGTTGGAATTTGAAGCTTTCTTT.

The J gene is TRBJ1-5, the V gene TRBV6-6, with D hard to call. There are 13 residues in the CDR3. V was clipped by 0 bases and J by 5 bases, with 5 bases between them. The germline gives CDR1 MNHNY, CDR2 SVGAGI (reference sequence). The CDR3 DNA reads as TGTGCCAGCAGTTACTCCACAGATCAGCCCCAGCATTTT. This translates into CASSYSTDQPQHF.

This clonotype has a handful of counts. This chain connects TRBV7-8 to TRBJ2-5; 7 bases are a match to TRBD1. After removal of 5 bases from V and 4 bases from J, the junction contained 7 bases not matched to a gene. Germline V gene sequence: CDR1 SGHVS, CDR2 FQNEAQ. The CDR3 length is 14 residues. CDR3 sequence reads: CASSPGQQIETQYF. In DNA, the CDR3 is TGTGCCAGCAGCCCGGGACAGCAAATAGAGACCCAGTACTTC.

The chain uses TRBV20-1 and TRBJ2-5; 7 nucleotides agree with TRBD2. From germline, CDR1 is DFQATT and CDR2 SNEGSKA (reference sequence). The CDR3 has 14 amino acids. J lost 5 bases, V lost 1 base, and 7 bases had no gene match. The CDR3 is CSARGIGLGETQYF. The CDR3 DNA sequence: TGCAGTGCTAGAGGGATTGGACTAGGGGAGACCCAGTACTTC.

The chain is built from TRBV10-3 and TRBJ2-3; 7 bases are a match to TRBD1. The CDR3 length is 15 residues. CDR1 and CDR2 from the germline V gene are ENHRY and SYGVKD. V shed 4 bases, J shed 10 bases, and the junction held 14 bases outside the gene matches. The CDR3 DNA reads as TGTGCCATCAGTGGGACACAGGGTGCAAGGGGGCCGCAGTATTTT. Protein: CAISGTQGARGPQYF.

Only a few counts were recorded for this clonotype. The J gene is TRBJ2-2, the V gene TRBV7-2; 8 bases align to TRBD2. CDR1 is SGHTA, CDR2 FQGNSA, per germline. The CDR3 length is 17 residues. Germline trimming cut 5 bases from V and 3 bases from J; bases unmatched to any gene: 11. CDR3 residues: CASSPTPRGAYTGELFF. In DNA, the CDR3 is TGTGCCAGCAGCCCAACCCCGCGGGGGGCGTACACCGGGGAGCTGTTTTTT.